Listed below are T cell receptor beta chains from one sample, sequenced in a study of T cells in tuberculosis. The table came from immunoSEQ multiplex PCR; TCRdb's copy has only in-frame clones and leaves some out. Among around 45,000 clones listed, approximately 94% were seen once. The sequencing input was PBMCs. These receptors originate from a donor aged 10-29 years with latent tuberculosis or without tuberculosis infection. Some clones in this sample may be carry-over from other donors' samples. The CDR3 runs from the conserved cysteine through the conserved F or W. The D gene is left open where the match is weak. For some rows the clone size is stated as once, few or many, or as a class when expanded; others skip it.

j_call clone_size v_call d_call cdr3_aa cdr3_nt
TRBJ2-7 once TRBV7-9 - CASSLVAPEGQYF TGTGCCAGCAGCTTAGTGGCGCCAGAGGGGCAGTACTTC
TRBJ1-1 - TRBV10-3 - CAIKSLNTEAFF TGTGCCATCAAGAGCTTGAACACTGAAGCTTTCTTT
TRBJ1-1 - TRBV9 - CASSVAGGANTEAFF TGTGCCAGCAGCGTAGCAGGAGGGGCCAACACTGAAGCTTTCTTT
TRBJ2-7 - TRBV6-5 TRBD1 CASSYSIGQGIHEQYF TGTGCCAGCAGTTACTCGATTGGACAGGGAATACACGAGCAGTACTTC
TRBJ1-6 - TRBV30 TRBD1 CAWGDSTTSPLHF TGTGCCTGGGGGGACAGTACAACTTCACCCCTCCACTTT
TRBJ2-3 - TRBV6-1 - CASRRGGVTDTQYF TGTGCCAGCAGGAGGGGGGGCGTGACAGATACGCAGTATTTT
TRBJ2-7 once TRBV5-1 TRBD1 CASSTRDSSGEQYF TGCGCCAGCAGCACGAGGGACAGCTCAGGCGAGCAGTACTTC
TRBJ2-5 - TRBV25-1 - CASSETGQETQYF TGTGCCAGCAGTGAAACAGGACAAGAGACCCAGTACTTC
TRBJ2-6 - TRBV7-9 - CASQFSGANVLTF TGTGCCTCCCAGTTCTCTGGGGCCAACGTCCTGACTTTC
TRBJ2-7 - TRBV7-2 TRBD1 CASSLAGQGGRYEQYF TGTGCCAGCAGCTTAGCTGGACAGGGGGGTCGCTACGAGCAGTACTTC
TRBJ2-1 - TRBV6-5 - CASSSNIFNEQFF TGTGCCAGCAGTTCGAACATCTTCAATGAGCAGTTCTTC
TRBJ2-1 - TRBV27 TRBD2 CASSPSSGEKYNEQFF TGTGCCAGCAGTCCTTCTAGCGGAGAGAAATACAATGAGCAGTTCTTC
TRBJ2-1 - TRBV6-5 - CASSYSTGYNEQFF TGTGCCAGCAGTTACTCTACAGGGTACAATGAGCAGTTCTTC
TRBJ2-1 - TRBV14 - CASSLRSRRGDEQFF TGTGCCAGCAGCTTACGTAGTCGTCGCGGGGATGAGCAGTTCTTC
TRBJ2-2 - TRBV27 TRBD2 CASSLAPPGLAGRTGELFF TGTGCCAGCAGTTTGGCACCCCCGGGACTAGCGGGACGGACCGGGGAGCTGTTTTTT
TRBJ2-3 - TRBV5-1 - CASSLTEVTDTQYF TGCGCCAGCAGCTTGACCGAGGTTACAGATACGCAGTATTTT
TRBJ1-1 - TRBV18 TRBD1 CASSRTDRGWNTEAFF TGTGCCAGCTCACGTACCGACAGGGGTTGGAACACTGAAGCTTTCTTT
TRBJ2-5 - TRBV14 TRBD2 CASDVPTSGRVETQYF TGTGCCAGCGACGTCCCCACCAGCGGGAGGGTCGAGACCCAGTACTTC
TRBJ2-7 - TRBV5-5 - CASSLFAPGAHEQYF TGTGCCAGCAGCTTGTTCGCGCCAGGGGCCCACGAGCAGTACTTC
TRBJ2-7 - TRBV10-3 TRBD2 CAISGPTRGGASYEQYF TGTGCCATCAGTGGTCCCACCCGGGGGGGCGCTTCCTACGAGCAGTACTTC
TRBJ2-1 - TRBV23-1 - CASSQTGKVGASYNEQFF TGCGCCAGCAGTCAAACTGGGAAGGTAGGGGCCTCCTACAATGAGCAGTTCTTC
TRBJ2-5 - TRBV25-1 TRBD1 CASSDPGTGIGTQYF TGTGCCAGCAGTGATCCTGGGACAGGTATAGGGACCCAGTACTTC
TRBJ1-1 - TRBV6-4 TRBD1 CASRDRVGSTEAFF TGTGCCAGCAGGGACAGGGTTGGGAGCACTGAAGCTTTCTTT
TRBJ2-1 - TRBV6-5 TRBD1 CASTNTGQGTNEQFF TGTGCCAGCACCAACACGGGACAGGGGACCAATGAGCAGTTCTTC
TRBJ1-4 - TRBV9 TRBD1 CASSPHLPGGTNEKLFF TGTGCCAGCAGCCCCCACCTCCCAGGGGGGACTAATGAAAAACTGTTTTTT
TRBJ1-2 - TRBV19 - CASSWSSNGYTF TGTGCCAGTAGTTGGTCGAGCAATGGCTACACCTTC
TRBJ1-4 - TRBV28 - CASSSLLTGSDEKLFF TGTGCCAGCAGTTCGCTCCTGACAGGTTCGGATGAAAAACTGTTTTTT
TRBJ2-5 - TRBV28 - CASKGDQETQYF TGTGCCAGCAAGGGGGACCAAGAGACCCAGTACTTC
TRBJ2-2 once TRBV7-3 TRBD2 CASSLGLAVNTGELFF TGTGCCAGCAGCTTGGGACTAGCGGTGAACACCGGGGAGCTGTTTTTT
TRBJ2-3 - TRBV9 - CASSVGRSATDTQYF TGTGCCAGCAGCGTAGGACGGAGTGCGACAGATACGCAGTATTTT
TRBJ2-7 - TRBV19 - CASSMRRTPGNEQYF TGTGCCAGTAGTATGCGGCGGACTCCAGGCAACGAGCAGTACTTC